This entry lists 9 T cell receptor beta chains sequenced from one sample in a study of cytomegalovirus exposure and HLA in healthy donors. A multiplex PCR was run with 60 Vbeta primers and 13 Jbeta primers. Repertoires were generated with immunoSEQ multiplex PCR, while TCRdb's copy carries only in-frame clones and drops some. The sample consists of around 130,000 clones, approximately 78% of them appearing once. Sequenced: PBMCs. The receptors were gathered from a woman between 35 and 50 years old in good health and CMV-seropositive.

V and J are TRBV27 and TRBJ2-5; D perhaps matches TRBD2 (5 bases). The CDR3 totals 11 residues. The germline V gene has CDR1 MNHEY and CDR2 SMNVEV (reference sequence). Trimming removed 3 bases at V and 11 bases at J, with 10 bases between. DNA for the CDR3: TGTGCCAGCAGTTTCGGGAAAGAGCAGTACTTC. It encodes CASSFGKEQYF.

The chain uses TRBV28 and TRBJ2-6; TRBD2 might be the D (5 bases). Germline assignment: CDR1 MDHEN and CDR2 SYDVKM. Trimming took 1 base from V and 1 from J, leaving 14 bases between them. The CDR3 is made up of 18 amino acids. CDR3 residues: CASSLSSGGDSGANVLTF. CDR3 in DNA: TGTGCCAGCAGTTTATCGTCAGGAGGAGATTCTGGGGCCAACGTCCTGACTTTC.

The V call is TRBV9, the J call TRBJ2-3; a weak D match, TRBD2 (5 bases). Germline V CDR1 and CDR2: SGDLS, YYNGEE. The CDR3 has 15 amino acids. V was trimmed by 4 bases and J by 1 base, leaving 13 bases between them. The CDR3 is CASSFLNSGTDTQYF. CDR3 DNA sequence: TGTGCCAGCAGCTTCCTCAATAGCGGCACAGATACGCAGTATTTT.

The genes are TRBV6-5 and TRBJ1-3; TRBD1 matches at 9 bases. The germline V gene has CDR1 MNHEY and CDR2 SVGAGI. The CDR3 runs to 15 residues. V was clipped by 1 base and J by 2 bases; unmatched bases: 0. DNA of the CDR3: TGTGCCAGCAGTTACTGGACAGGGGCTGGAAACACCATATATTTT. Protein product: CASSYWTGAGNTIYF.

The chain employs TRBV2 and TRBJ2-7; TRBD2 matches 9 bases. The V gene's germline CDR1 is SNHLY and CDR2 FYNNEI. Trimming cost V 2 bases and J 3 bases; bases outside gene matches: 5. This CDR3 contains 15 residues. The CDR3 region is CASSELGTSSYEQYF. Written as DNA, the CDR3 is TGTGCCAGCAGTGAATTAGGGACTAGCAGCTACGAGCAGTACTTC.

The chain combines TRBV12-5 with TRBJ2-2; 11 bases match TRBD2. V trimming: 6 bases; J trimming: 4 bases; junction bases outside the gene matches: 16. The CDR3 contains 19 residues. CDR1 is LGHNT and CDR2 is FRNRAP in the germline V gene. The CDR3 sequence is CASGSAGSGRARGTGELFF. CDR3 sequence (DNA): TGTGCTAGTGGGTCAGCAGGTAGCGGGAGGGCCAGGGGCACCGGGGAGCTGTTTTTT.

This clone was detected only once. The genes are TRBV7-9 and TRBJ1-4, with a possible D match to TRBD1 (5 bases). Germline loops: CDR1 SEHNR, CDR2 FQNEAQ (reference sequence). Trimming removed 5 bases at V and 0 bases at J, with 16 bases between. This CDR3 is built from 17 residues. The CDR3, as DNA: TGTGCCAGCAGCCGGGGGAGAACACAGGCAACTAATGAAAAACTGTTTTTT. Translated: CASSRGRTQATNEKLFF.

The V call is TRBV6-6, the J call TRBJ2-2; no firm D call. Trimming left V 2 bases short and J 8 bases short, with 12 bases between. CDR1 is MNHNY, CDR2 SVGAGI, per germline (reference sequence). CDR3 length: 14 residues. CDR3 sequence: CASSYGNSRGELFF. The CDR3 bases are TGTGCCAGCAGTTACGGAAACAGTAGGGGGGAGCTGTTTTTT.

This chain links TRBV2 with TRBJ2-5; D perhaps matches TRBD1 (5 bases). In germline, CDR1 is SNHLY, CDR2 FYNNEI. The V and J ends lost 3 bases and 1 base respectively, with 12 bases between them. CDR3 size: 15 residues. Written as DNA, the CDR3 is TGTGCCAGCAGTGAGCAGGGATCGGGCCAAGAGACCCAGTACTTC. Amino acid sequence: CASSEQGSGQETQYF.